This TCR beta chain originates from a study of T cell repertoires in breast cancer. Paired alpha-beta TCRs of CD8+ T cells were analyzed by expanded emulsion RT-PCR. CD8+ T cells were positively selected and incubated overnight in approximately 10 IU/mL IL-2. A second nested PCR with blocking oligonucleotides suppressed unpaired genes. Each emulsion RT-PCR master mix held about 5,000-270,000 T cells with C-region, Stepout and V-region primers. TCRdb ran MiXCR on the emulsion pairing reads and lists one entry per CDR3 protein. Of tens of thousands of distinct CDR3 sequences in the sample, 35% to 50% were seen once. On this clonotype: Its antigen is not known.

Germline V gene sequence: CDR1 SGHAT, CDR2 FQNNGV. V lost 5 bases and J 6 bases, leaving 7 bases between the germline ends. The CDR3 contains 12 residues. General study findings and limits: Possibly tumor-specific: some 18 TCR pairs in seven or more tumors, rare in control blood. Transcript abundance and primer differences skewed clone recovery in emulsion RT-PCR.

This clonotype was sampled from a pool of human donors with breast cancer or a healthy control (not recorded which). Sequencing was performed on CD8+ T cells. V gene TRBV11-2 combines with J gene TRBJ2-2; the D is unclear. The CDR3, as DNA: TGTGCCAGCAGCGAAGTTTCCGGGGAGCTGTTTTTT. Translated, it gives CASSEVSGELFF.